The rows below give T cell receptor beta chains drawn from one sample of a study of blood T cell repertoires in COVID-19. This table comes from immunoSEQ multiplex PCR, and its TCRdb copy is limited to in-frame clones, with some not included. There are hundreds of thousands of clones in the sample; roughly 91% occur only once, and 4.3% lies in the top ten. Sequenced: peripheral blood. The receptor source for this set is a woman younger than 45 with acute or convalescent COVID-19. The CDR3 runs from the conserved cysteine through the conserved F or W. D genes are given only for firm matches. Only part of the rows carry a size: once, few, many, or a class if the clone is expanded.

>TRBJ2-1|.|TRBV11-2|TRBD1
TGTGCCAGCAGCTTAGATCAGGGGGTCGGCAATGAGCAGTTCTTC
CASSLDQGVGNEQFF
>TRBJ2-3|.|TRBV9|TRBD2
TGTGCCAGCAGCCCGTGGACTAGCGGGGATACGCAGTATTTT
CASSPWTSGDTQYF
>TRBJ2-5|once|TRBV6-5|TRBD2
TGTGCCAGCGCTCCAGCGGGGGGCCAAGAGACCCAGTACTTC
CASAPAGGQETQYF
>TRBJ2-7|once|TRBV18|TRBD1
TGTGCCAGCTCACCCCGGCAGGGGGCCTACGAGCAGTACTTC
CASSPRQGAYEQYF
>TRBJ1-1|.|TRBV19|.
TGTGCCAGTAGTAGCAGGGACACTGAAGCTTTCTTT
CASSSRDTEAFF
>TRBJ2-6|.|TRBV7-3|.
TGTGCCAGCTCCTACCAGGGGTCTGGGGCCAACGTCCTGACTTTC
CASSYQGSGANVLTF
>TRBJ2-3|.|TRBV14|.
TGTGCCAGCAGTATAGATCTTAAAGATACGCAGTATTTT
CASSIDLKDTQYF
>TRBJ2-1|.|TRBV19|TRBD2
TGTGCCAGTAGTCCCCGACTAGCGGGGGGGCCGGGCAATGAGCAGTTCTTC
CASSPRLAGGPGNEQFF
>TRBJ1-1|.|TRBV6-6|TRBD1
TGTGCCAGCAGTTATCTTGACAGGGGCGGTGAAGCTTTCTTT
CASSYLDRGGEAFF
>TRBJ2-7|.|TRBV7-9|TRBD1
TGTGCCAGCAGCTTACATGGGACAGGGGACGAGCAGTACTTC
CASSLHGTGDEQYF
>TRBJ2-7|.|TRBV11-3|.
TGTGCCAGCAGCCCCAACTCCTACGAGCAGTACTTC
CASSPNSYEQYF
>TRBJ1-1|few|TRBV4-2|.
TGTGCCAGCAGCCAGTCTCCAGGGGTCCCTGAAGCTTTCTTT
CASSQSPGVPEAFF
>TRBJ1-4|.|TRBV12-3/TRBV12-4|TRBD1
TGTGCCAGCACCCCTGGACAGGGCCGAAAACTGTTTTTT
CASTPGQGRKLFF
>TRBJ2-1|.|TRBV5-1|TRBD1
TGCGCCAGCAGCTACCGGGACAGGGGTAATGAGCAGTTCTTC
CASSYRDRGNEQFF
>TRBJ2-2|.|TRBV5-6|.
TGTGCCAGCAGCTCTGACTTGTACACCGGGGAGCTGTTTTTT
CASSSDLYTGELFF
>TRBJ2-3|once|TRBV4-2|TRBD2
TGTGCCAGCAGCCACACCGGACTAGCGGGGGGGCAAACAGATACGCAGTATTTT
CASSHTGLAGGQTDTQYF
>TRBJ2-3|.|TRBV29-1|TRBD2
TGCAGCGCTGCAACTAGCGGGGGGTTCACAGATACGCAGTATTTT
CSAATSGGFTDTQYF
>TRBJ2-5|.|TRBV6-4|.
TGTGCCAGCACCCGAAGGTTCGAGGACAAGTACCAAGAGACCCAGTACTTC
CASTRRFEDKYQETQYF
>TRBJ2-5|.|TRBV11-1|TRBD1
TGTGCCAGACAGGGGGCCAGAGAGACCCAGTACTTC
CARQGARETQYF
>TRBJ2-3|.|TRBV5-1|TRBD2
TGCGCCAGCAGCCTTGGCGCCTCTAGCGGGGGGGCGTATACGCAGTATTTT
CASSLGASSGGAYTQYF
>TRBJ1-1|.|TRBV6-6|TRBD1
TGTGCCAGCAGTCAAAGACAGGGTTTAGTTGGTAACACTGAAGCTTTCTTT
CASSQRQGLVGNTEAFF
>TRBJ2-7|.|TRBV4-1|TRBD2
TGCGCCAGCAGCCAAGCTAGCGGGGGGGCGTACGAGCAGTACTTC
CASSQASGGAYEQYF
>TRBJ2-5|.|TRBV29-1|TRBD1
TGCAGCGTTGGAACGGAACCAGGGGGCGGCTGGGAGACCCAGTACTTC
CSVGTEPGGGWETQYF
>TRBJ2-1|.|TRBV10-1|TRBD2
TGCGCCAGCAGCGATGCGGGGGGGCCTAACAATGAGCAGTTCTTC
CASSDAGGPNNEQFF
>TRBJ2-5|.|TRBV7-9|TRBD2
TGTGCCAGCAGCTTGGGGTTGTCCCGACTAGCGGGAGAGACCCAGTACTTC
CASSLGLSRLAGETQYF
>TRBJ2-1|.|TRBV5-6|TRBD2
TGTGCCAGCAGCTTGCGCGGGGGGGCGAATGAGCAGTTCTTC
CASSLRGGANEQFF
>TRBJ2-7|.|TRBV3-1/TRBV3-2|TRBD2
TGTGCCAGCAGCCCACCGGGACTACTACGAGAGCAGTACTTC
CASSPPGLLREQYF
>TRBJ1-6|many|TRBV5-5|TRBD1
TGTGCCAGCAACGGGGACAGGGGGAATTCACCCCTCCACTTT
CASNGDRGNSPLHF
>TRBJ2-1|.|TRBV19|TRBD1
TGTGCCAGTAGTGCGGTCTCCGGGACAGTCCCTCATGAGCAGTTCTTC
CASSAVSGTVPHEQFF
>TRBJ1-6|.|TRBV15|.
TGTGCCACCAGCCGAGTCCCGACAGTTCTTACCTCCTATAATTCACCCCTCCACTTT
CATSRVPTVLTSYNSPLHF
>TRBJ2-7|.|TRBV18|TRBD1
TGTGCCAGCTCACCTAGGACAGGGACCTACGAGCAGTACTTC
CASSPRTGTYEQYF
>TRBJ1-1|.|TRBV2|.
TGTGCCAGCAGTGGGACACAGCACACTGAAGCTTTCTTT
CASSGTQHTEAFF
>TRBJ1-4|.|TRBV6-4|.
TGTGCCAGCATTGAAACGGACGGATTACAAGCGGATAATGAAAAACTGTTTTTT
CASIETDGLQADNEKLFF
>TRBJ1-1|.|TRBV9|TRBD1
TGTGCCAGCAGCGTAGAAGACAGGGGGCGCGGGGCTTTCTTT
CASSVEDRGRGAFF
>TRBJ2-1|.|TRBV13|TRBD1
TGTGCCAGCAGCTCCCGGGGGTGGGACAGGGGCAATGAGCAGTTCTTC
CASSSRGWDRGNEQFF
>TRBJ2-3|.|TRBV3-1/TRBV3-2|TRBD2
TGTGCCAGCAGCTCTTTCTTAGCGGGGGGTTCAGATACGCAGTATTTT
CASSSFLAGGSDTQYF
>TRBJ1-4|.|TRBV4-1|TRBD1
TGCGCCAGCAGCCAAGATCCACAGGGGAGAGGTGAAAAACTGTTTTTT
CASSQDPQGRGEKLFF
>TRBJ2-7|.|TRBV3-1/TRBV3-2|TRBD2
TGTGCCAGCAGCTGGGGACTAGCTCGCGAGCAGTACTTC
CASSWGLAREQYF
>TRBJ2-3|.|TRBV19|.
TGTGCCACCTCGGACAGACCTCTGCTTACTAGCACAGATACGCAGTATTTT
CATSDRPLLTSTDTQYF
>TRBJ1-3|.|TRBV7-7|.
TGTGCCAGCAGCTCCGACCGGGGGAACACCATATATTTT
CASSSDRGNTIYF
>TRBJ1-6|.|TRBV15|.
TGTGCCACCAGCAGAGACCCTCCGGGACAAAATTCACCCCTCCACTTT
CATSRDPPGQNSPLHF
>TRBJ2-2|.|TRBV27|TRBD1
TGTGCCAGCAGTTCACCTGGGACAGTTAAGAACACCGGGGAGCTGTTTTTT
CASSSPGTVKNTGELFF
>TRBJ1-4|.|TRBV6-7|.
TGTGCCAGCTATGAGGGCAGGACTAATGAAAAACTGTTTTTT
CASYEGRTNEKLFF
>TRBJ1-3|.|TRBV5-1|.
TGCGCCAGCAGGACGGGTGACTTGAGCTCTGGAAACACCATATATTTT
CASRTGDLSSGNTIYF
>TRBJ1-1|.|TRBV5-1|TRBD1
TGCGCCAGCAGCTTAAATACAGGGGCATCTGCGAACACTGAAGCTTTCTTT
CASSLNTGASANTEAFF
>TRBJ2-7|.|TRBV1|.
TGCACCAGCAGCCAAGATTGGGGGGGATCCTACGAGCAGTACTTC
CTSSQDWGGSYEQYF
>TRBJ1-4|.|TRBV7-9|.
TGTGCCAGCAGCTTGTCCTTTTTCCAGGGGCCCGCAACTAATGAAAAACTGTTTTTT
CASSLSFFQGPATNEKLFF
>TRBJ2-3|.|TRBV5-4|TRBD1
TGTGCCAGCAGTGGGATCTCCCGGGACAGGATTTTTGGTGGCACAGATACGCAGTATTTT
CASSGISRDRIFGGTDTQYF
>TRBJ2-1|.|TRBV28|TRBD2
TGTGCCAGCAGGGGGGGGTCCTACAATGAGCAGTTCTTC
CASRGGSYNEQFF
>TRBJ1-6|.|TRBV21-1|.
TGTGCCAGCAGCAAAGCGCGATACTGGCTGGAGAATTCACCCCTCCACTTT
CASSKARYWLENSPLHF